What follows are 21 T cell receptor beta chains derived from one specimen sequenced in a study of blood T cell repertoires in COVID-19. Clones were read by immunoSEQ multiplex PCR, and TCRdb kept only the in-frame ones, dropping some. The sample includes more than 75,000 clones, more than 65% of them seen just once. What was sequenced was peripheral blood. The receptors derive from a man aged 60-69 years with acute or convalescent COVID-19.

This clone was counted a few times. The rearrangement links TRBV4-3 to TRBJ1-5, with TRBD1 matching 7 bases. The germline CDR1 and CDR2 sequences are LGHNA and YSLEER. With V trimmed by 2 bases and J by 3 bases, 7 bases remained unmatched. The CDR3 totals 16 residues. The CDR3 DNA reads TGCGCCAGCAGCCAACAATGGACAGGATTCAATCAGCCCCAGCATTTT. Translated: CASSQQWTGFNQPQHF.

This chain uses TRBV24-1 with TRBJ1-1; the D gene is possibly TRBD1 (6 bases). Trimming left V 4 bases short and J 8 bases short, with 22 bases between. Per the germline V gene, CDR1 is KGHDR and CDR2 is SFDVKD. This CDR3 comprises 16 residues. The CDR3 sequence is CATSDQCIRTALEAFF. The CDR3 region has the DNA TGTGCCACCAGTGACCAATGCATCCGGACAGCACTAGAAGCTTTCTTT.

CDR3 sequence reads: CASSLYDRLNYGYTF. Here the CDR3 DNA reads TGTGCCAGTAGTCTCTACGACAGGCTTAACTATGGCTACACCTTC. The V and J genes are TRBV19 and TRBJ1-2, with D perhaps matching TRBD1 (6 bases). Trimming removed 5 bases from V and 1 base from J, with 14 bases in between. The CDR3 is 15 amino acids. Per germline, CDR1 LNHDA and CDR2 SQIVND (reference sequence).

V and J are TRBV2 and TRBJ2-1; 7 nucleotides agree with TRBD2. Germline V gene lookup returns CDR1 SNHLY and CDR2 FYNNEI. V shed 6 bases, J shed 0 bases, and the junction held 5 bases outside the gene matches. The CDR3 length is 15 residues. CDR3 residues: CASRGSGGSYNEQFF. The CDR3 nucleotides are TGTGCCAGCAGGGGGTCGGGGGGCTCCTACAATGAGCAGTTCTTC. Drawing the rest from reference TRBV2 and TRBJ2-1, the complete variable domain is EPEVTQTPSHQVTQMGQEVILRCVPISNHLYFYWYRQILGQKVEFLVSFYNNEISEKSEIFDDQFSVERPDGSNFTLKIRSTKLEDSAMYFCASRGSGGSYNEQFFGPGTRLTVL.

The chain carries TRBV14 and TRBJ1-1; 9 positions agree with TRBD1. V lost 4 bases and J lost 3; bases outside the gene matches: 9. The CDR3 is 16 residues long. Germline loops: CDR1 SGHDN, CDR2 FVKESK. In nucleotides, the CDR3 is TGTGCCAGCAGCCCCCTCGGACAGGGGAAAGACACTGAAGCTTTCTTT. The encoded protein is CASSPLGQGKDTEAFF.

The CDR3 is CASSGTGANTEAFF. CDR3 bases: TGTGCCAGCAGCGGAACAGGGGCGAACACTGAAGCTTTCTTT. The rearrangement uses TRBV7-9 and TRBJ1-1; 7 bases match TRBD1. Germline assignment: CDR1 SEHNR and CDR2 FQNEAQ (reference sequence). This CDR3 spans 14 amino acids. The trim removed 5 bases at V and 1 base at J, leaving 4 bases unmatched. Together with reference TRBV7-9 and TRBJ1-1, the CDR3 gives the full variable domain: DTGVSQNPRHKITKRGQNVTFRCDPISEHNRLYWYRQTLGQGPEFLTYFQNEAQLEKSRLLSDRFSAERPKGSFSTLEIQRTEQGDSAMYLCASSGTGANTEAFFGQGTRLTVV.

The CDR3 loop is CASSHGQSDTQYF. The CDR3 DNA reads as TGCGCCAGCAGCCACGGACAATCAGATACGCAGTATTTT. J is TRBJ2-3 and V is TRBV4-1, with D possibly being TRBD1 (5 bases). The germline V and J ends were trimmed by 3 bases and 4 bases, with 8 bases remaining between them. This CDR3 comprises 13 residues. The germline CDR1 and CDR2 sequences are MGHRA and YSYEKL.

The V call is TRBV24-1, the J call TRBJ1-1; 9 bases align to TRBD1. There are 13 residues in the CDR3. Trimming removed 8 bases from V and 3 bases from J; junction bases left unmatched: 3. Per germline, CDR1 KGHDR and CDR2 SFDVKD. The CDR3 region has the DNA TGTGCCACCAAGGGACAGGGCCACACTGAAGCTTTCTTT. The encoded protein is CATKGQGHTEAFF.

The CDR3 bases are TGTGCCAGCAGCTTGGTAGCGGTGAGAACACAAGAGACCCAGTACTTC. Translating gives CASSLVAVRTQETQYF. The chain joins TRBV5-5 to TRBJ2-5, with a tentative D call TRBD2 (6 bases). CDR1 SGHKS and CDR2 YYEKEE come from the germline V gene (reference sequence). The CDR3 spans 16 residues. The V end was cut by 0 bases, the J end by 2 bases, with 14 bases between.

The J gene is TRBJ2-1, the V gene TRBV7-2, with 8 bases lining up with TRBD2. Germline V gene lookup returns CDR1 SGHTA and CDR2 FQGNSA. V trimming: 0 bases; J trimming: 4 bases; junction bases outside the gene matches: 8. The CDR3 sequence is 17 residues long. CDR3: CASSLALLAGYYNEQFF. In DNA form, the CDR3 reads TGTGCCAGCAGCTTAGCGCTCCTAGCGGGCTATTACAATGAGCAGTTCTTC.

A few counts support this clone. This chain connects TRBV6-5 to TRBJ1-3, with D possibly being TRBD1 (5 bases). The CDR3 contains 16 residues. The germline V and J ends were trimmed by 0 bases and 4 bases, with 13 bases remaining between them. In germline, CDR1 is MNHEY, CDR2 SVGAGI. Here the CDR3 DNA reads TGTGCCAGCAGTTACTCGACAGTAGGAGGGGGAAACACCATATATTTT. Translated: CASSYSTVGGGNTIYF.

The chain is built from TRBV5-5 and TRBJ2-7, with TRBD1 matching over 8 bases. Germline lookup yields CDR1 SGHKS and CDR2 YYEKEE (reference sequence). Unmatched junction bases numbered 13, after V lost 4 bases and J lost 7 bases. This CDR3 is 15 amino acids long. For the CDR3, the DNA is TGTGCCAGCAGCACATACGGGGCAGGGGGCGAAGAGCAGTACGTC. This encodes CASSTYGAGGEEQYV.

The CDR3 sequence: CASSPRTGISEQYF. As DNA, the CDR3 is TGTGCCAGCAGCCCCCGGACAGGGATTTCCGAGCAGTACTTC. This chain connects TRBV7-9 to TRBJ2-7; 8 bases are a match to TRBD1. J lost 6 bases, V lost 5 bases, and 9 bases had no gene match. This CDR3 is built from 14 residues. The germline gives CDR1 SEHNR, CDR2 FQNEAQ (reference sequence).

This CDR3 is CASSWSSGRPTDTQYF. CDR3 nucleotide sequence: TGTGCCAGCAGCTGGAGCAGCGGGAGACCCACAGATACGCAGTATTTT. The chain couples TRBV11-3 to TRBJ2-3; TRBD2 aligns across 8 bases. Germline values: CDR1 SGHNT, CDR2 YENEEA. Trimming at V came to 4 bases and at J to 2 bases, leaving 8 bases not matched to a gene. The CDR3 is 16 residues long.

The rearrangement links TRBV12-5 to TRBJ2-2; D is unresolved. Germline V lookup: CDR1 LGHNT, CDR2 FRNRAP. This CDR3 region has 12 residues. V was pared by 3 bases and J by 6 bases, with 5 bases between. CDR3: CASGFYPGELFF. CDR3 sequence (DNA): TGTGCTAGTGGTTTCTACCCCGGGGAGCTGTTTTTT.

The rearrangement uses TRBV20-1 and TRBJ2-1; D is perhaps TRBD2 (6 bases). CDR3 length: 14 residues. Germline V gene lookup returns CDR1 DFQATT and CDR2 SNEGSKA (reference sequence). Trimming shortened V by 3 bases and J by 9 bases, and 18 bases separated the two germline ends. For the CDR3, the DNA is TGCAGTGCTAGTAAGGCGGGGCTAGATACTGAGCAGTTCTTC. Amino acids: CSASKAGLDTEQFF.

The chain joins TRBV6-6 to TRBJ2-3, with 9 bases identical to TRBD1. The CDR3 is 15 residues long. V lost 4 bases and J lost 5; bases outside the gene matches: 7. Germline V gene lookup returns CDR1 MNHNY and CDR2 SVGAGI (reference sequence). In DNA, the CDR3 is TGTGCCAGCAGTTCAGGGACAGGGTTAGGAGATACGCAGTATTTT. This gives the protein CASSSGTGLGDTQYF.

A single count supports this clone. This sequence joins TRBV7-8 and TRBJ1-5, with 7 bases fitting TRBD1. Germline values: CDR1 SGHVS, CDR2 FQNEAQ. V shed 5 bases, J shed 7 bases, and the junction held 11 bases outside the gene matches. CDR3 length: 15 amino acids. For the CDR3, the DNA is TGTGCCAGCAGCCCTACTGAGGGGGCCTACCAGCCCCAGCATTTT. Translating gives CASSPTEGAYQPQHF.

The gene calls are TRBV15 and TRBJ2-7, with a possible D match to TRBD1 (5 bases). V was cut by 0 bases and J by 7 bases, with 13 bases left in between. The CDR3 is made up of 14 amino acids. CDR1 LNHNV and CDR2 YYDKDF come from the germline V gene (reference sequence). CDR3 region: CATSRDRQGGEQYV. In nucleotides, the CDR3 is TGTGCCACCAGCAGAGATCGCCAGGGTGGGGAGCAGTACGTC.

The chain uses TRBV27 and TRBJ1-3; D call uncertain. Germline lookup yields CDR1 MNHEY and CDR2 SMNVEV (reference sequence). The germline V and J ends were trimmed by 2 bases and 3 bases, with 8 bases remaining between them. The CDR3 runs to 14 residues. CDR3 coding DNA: TGTGCCAGCAGTTTACGAGGAGATGGAAACACCATATATTTT. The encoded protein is CASSLRGDGNTIYF.

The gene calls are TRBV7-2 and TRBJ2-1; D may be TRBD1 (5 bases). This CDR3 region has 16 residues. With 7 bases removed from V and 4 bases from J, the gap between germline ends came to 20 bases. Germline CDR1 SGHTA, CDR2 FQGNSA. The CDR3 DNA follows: TGTGCCAGCAATTCTCGGGCCAGGGTCGTTTACAATGAGCAGTTCTTC. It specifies CASNSRARVVYNEQFF. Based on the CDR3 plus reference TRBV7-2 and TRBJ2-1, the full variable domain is GAGVSQSPSNKVTEKGKDVELRCDPISGHTALYWYRQSLGQGLEFLIYFQGNSAPDKSGLPSDRFSAERTGGSVSTLTIQRTQQEDSAVYLCASNSRARVVYNEQFFGPGTRLTVL.